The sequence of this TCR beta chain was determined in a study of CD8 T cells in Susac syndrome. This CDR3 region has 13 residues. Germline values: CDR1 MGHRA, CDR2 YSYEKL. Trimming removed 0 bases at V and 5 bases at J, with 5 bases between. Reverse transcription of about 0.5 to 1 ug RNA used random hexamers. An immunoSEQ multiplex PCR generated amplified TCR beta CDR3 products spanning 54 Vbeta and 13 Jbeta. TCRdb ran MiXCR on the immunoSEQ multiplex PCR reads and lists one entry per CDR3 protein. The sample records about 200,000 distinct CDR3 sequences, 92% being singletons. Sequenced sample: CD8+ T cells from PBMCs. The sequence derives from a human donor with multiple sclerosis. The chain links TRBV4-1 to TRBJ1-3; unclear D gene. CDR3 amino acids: CASSQDSRNTIYF. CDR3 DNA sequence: TGCGCCAGCAGCCAAGATTCCAGAAACACCATATATTTT.